The sequence of this TCR beta chain was determined in a study of CD8+ T cells in alopecia areata. Whole-study context: Treatment ran 6 to 18 months, with 6 months of follow-up afterward. Study-wide findings and caveats: Normal skin's resident alphabeta T cells are sequenced alongside lesional scalp T cells. TCRs were shared less clearly across patients than in mice, possibly for HLA-related reasons.

Sequencing templates came from extracted RNA that was reverse transcribed into cDNA. Clones were read by immunoSEQ multiplex PCR, and TCRdb kept only the in-frame ones, dropping some. There are 150,000 to 200,000 clones in the sample; 67% occur only once, and over 10% lies in the top ten. V was clipped by 1 base and J by 4 bases, with 11 bases between them. This CDR3 comprises 15 residues. Germline CDR1 reads MGHRA; CDR2 reads YSYEKL. Sampling of alopecia areata patients yielded lesional scalp punch biopsies as well as peripheral blood. Points on this clone: Its matching antigen is unknown.

The clonotype was recovered from a human donor with alopecia areata. The specimen was CD8+ T cells sorted from blood, collected at week 0. The chain links TRBV4-1 to TRBJ1-5; D gene ambiguous. The CDR3 spells CASSQVQVGNQPQHF. The DNA of the CDR3 is TGCGCCAGCAGCCAAGTTCAGGTCGGGAATCAGCCCCAGCATTTT.